This TCR beta chain was obtained from a study of blood T cell repertoires in COVID-19. As for the study in general: Italy, Spain and the United States were the sources of the convalescent and acute COVID-19 samples.

The assay was immunoSEQ multiplex PCR, and TCRdb's table has in-frame clones only and misses some. The sample lists fewer than 250,000 clones; 84% were seen once. The CDR3 spans 14 residues. V was cut by 3 bases and J by 7 bases, with 15 bases left in between. In germline, CDR1 is SGHTA, CDR2 FQGNSA. This receptor was obtained from a woman of 80 years or more with COVID-19, enrolled during active disease. The chain joins TRBV7-2 to TRBJ1-2, with D tentatively TRBD1 (5 bases). The specimen sequenced was peripheral blood. The DNA of the CDR3 is TGTGCCAGCAGCTTTCCCCAGGGTCAGGGTGGCTACACCTTC. Encoded protein: CASSFPQGQGGYTF.